This TCR beta chain was identified in a study of T cell responses to AZD1222 COVID-19 vaccine. About the research overall: Second-dose intervals near 4 or 12 weeks were combined. Overall study findings and caveats: Sampled repertoires all dated from after the peak T cell response. The study found Spike-specific TCR breadth and depth rose after two AZD1222 doses. Regions 160-218 and 743-854 dominated among vaccine-associated CD4 TCRs spanning spike.

The protocol was immunoSEQ multiplex PCR, while the TCRdb copy is restricted to in-frame clones and leaves out a portion. The sample lists about 130,000 clones, over 90% occurring once. In regard to this clone: Its antigen remains unidentified.

Germline values: CDR1 LNHDA, CDR2 SQIVND (reference sequence). The CDR3 length is 14 residues. The germline V and J ends were trimmed by 6 bases and 4 bases, with 15 bases remaining between them. The V gene is TRBV19, the J gene TRBJ1-2; D gene ambiguous. Specimen: peripheral blood, collected on day 0 of AZD1222 vaccination. The receptor's source is an adult in good health. The CDR3 nucleotides read TGTGCCAGTAGCCCCGGAGGTGGGTTCTATGGCTACACCTTC. Protein: CASSPGGGFYGYTF.